These T cell receptor beta chains were read from a single sample in a study of T cells in Graves' hyperthyroidism and ophthalmopathy. TCRdb processed the multiplex PCR reads anew with MiXCR; each CDR3 protein has one entry. The sample holds approximately 590,000 distinct CDR3 sequences, just over 45% seen once. Sequenced: peripheral blood or thyroid tissue (not recorded which). The receptors were sampled from a young woman with Graves' hyperthyroidism. Both conserved end residues are trimmed from each CDR3. Each record gives: V gene, J gene, CDR3 protein.

TRBV19	TRBJ1-5	ASSVRGLSNQPQH
TRBV7-3	TRBJ2-5	ASSSRAQETQY
TRBV5-1	TRBJ2-5	ASTRSQGLKETQY
TRBV20-1	TRBJ2-7	SARVWGAGNEQY
TRBV2	TRBJ1-2	ASRDRSSNYGYT
TRBV2	TRBJ1-2	ASSSWTGQGGYT
TRBV7-2	TRBJ2-7	ASSLTGRDYEQY
TRBV9	TRBJ1-5	ASSVEDDHAAQH
TRBV20-1	TRBJ2-5	SARGTRAQETQY
TRBV7-6	TRBJ1-2	ASSQAGAGYT
TRBV11-1	TRBJ2-4	ASSPPILVAKNIQY
TRBV29-1	TRBJ1-5	SPGTVGDQPQH
TRBV12-3/TRBV12-4	TRBJ2-7	ASRVAGDYEQY
TRBV25-1	TRBJ2-7	ASSESVP
TRBV10-3	TRBJ2-2	AISDGTDNTGELF
TRBV24-1	TRBJ2-5	ATSDLRDNSGKETQY
TRBV7-9	TRBJ2-7	ASRPGGGQPKGRYEQY
TRBV7-9	TRBJ2-7	ASRSSGSHEQY
TRBV7-3	TRBJ2-7	ASSASGGRDEQY
TRBV29-1	TRBJ1-2	SPNPGFGYT
TRBV7-9	TRBJ1-2	ASSLRTVNYGYT
TRBV24-1	TRBJ2-1	ATSDLQRKQF
TRBV25-1	TRBJ1-2	ASSTSGDPSYT
TRBV10-3	TRBJ2-7	ATVNKAGEGSEQY
TRBV29-1	TRBJ1-6	SVEVGQKRNSPLH
TRBV29-1	TRBJ2-5	SVETSAGQETQY
TRBV20-1	TRBJ1-4	SARGATNEKLF
TRBV25-1	TRBJ1-1	AWSARGGNTEAF
TRBV11-1	TRBJ2-7	ASSTNPGFLNYEQY
TRBV29-1	TRBJ2-7	SVGTSGMIEQY
TRBV29-1	TRBJ1-5	SVESHPGQPQH
TRBV25-1	TRBJ2-7	ASSEFDYPGEYEQY
TRBV7-3	TRBJ1-4	ASSRRTGAEKLF
TRBV12-3/TRBV12-4	TRBJ1-5	ALGQGNQPQH
TRBV15	TRBJ1-6	ATSRDSGNNSPLH
TRBV11-1	TRBJ2-7	ASSLAFPYEQY
TRBV2	TRBJ1-4	ASSPLARNNEKLF
TRBV7-2	TRBJ1-4	ASSPGGGEEKLF
TRBV7-2	TRBJ2-5	ASSLGSGLETQY
TRBV7-2	TRBJ2-7	ASSLVEDSAYEQY
TRBV19	TRBJ1-1	ASSKGNLGTEAF
TRBV2	TRBJ1-4	ASSDGTSGS
TRBV7-2	TRBJ2-5	ASSLSAVQGTQY
TRBV7-2	TRBJ1-4	ASSLNRGREEKLF
TRBV10-3	TRBJ1-3	ATQTGTGGVWIGNTIY